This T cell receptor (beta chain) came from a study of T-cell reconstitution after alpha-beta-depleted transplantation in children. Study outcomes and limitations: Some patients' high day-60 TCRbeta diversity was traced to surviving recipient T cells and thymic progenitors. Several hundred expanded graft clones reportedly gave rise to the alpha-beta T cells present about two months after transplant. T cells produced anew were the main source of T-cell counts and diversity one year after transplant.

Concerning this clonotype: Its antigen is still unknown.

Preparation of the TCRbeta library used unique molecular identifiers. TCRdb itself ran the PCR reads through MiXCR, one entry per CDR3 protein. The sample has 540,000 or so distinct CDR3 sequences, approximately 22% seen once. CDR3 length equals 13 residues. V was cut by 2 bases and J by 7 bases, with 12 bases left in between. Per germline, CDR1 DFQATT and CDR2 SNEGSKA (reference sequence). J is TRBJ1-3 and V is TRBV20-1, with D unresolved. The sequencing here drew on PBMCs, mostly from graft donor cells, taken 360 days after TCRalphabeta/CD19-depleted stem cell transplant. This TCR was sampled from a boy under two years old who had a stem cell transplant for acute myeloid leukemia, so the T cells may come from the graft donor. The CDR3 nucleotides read TGCAGTGCTAGACTTGAAGGGCCGAACACCATATATTTT. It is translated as CSARLEGPNTIYF.